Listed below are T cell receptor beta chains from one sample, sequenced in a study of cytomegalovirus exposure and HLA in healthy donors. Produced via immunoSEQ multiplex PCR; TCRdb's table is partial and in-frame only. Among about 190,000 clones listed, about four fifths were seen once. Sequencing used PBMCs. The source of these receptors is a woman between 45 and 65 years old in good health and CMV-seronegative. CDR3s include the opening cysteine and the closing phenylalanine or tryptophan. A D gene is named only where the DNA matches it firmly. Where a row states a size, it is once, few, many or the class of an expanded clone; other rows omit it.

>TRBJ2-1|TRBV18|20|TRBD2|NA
TGTGCCAGCTCACCCCGGCGAGATCTTTCTAGCGGGAGTTTTGTCAATGAGCAGTTCTTC
CASSPRRDLSSGSFVNEQFF
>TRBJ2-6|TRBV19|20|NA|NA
TGTGCCAGTACCCCCTCGGAGGGGCCCTCCAAAGGCTCTGGGGCCAACGTCCTGACTTTC
CASTPSEGPSKGSGANVLTF
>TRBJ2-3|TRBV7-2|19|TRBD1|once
TGTGCCAGCAGCTCCCAGGGGGCGTTCAACTATCGTAGCACAGATACGCAGTATTTT
CASSSQGAFNYRSTDTQYF
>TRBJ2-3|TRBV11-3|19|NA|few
TGTGCCAGCAGCCCCCTGGGGGCCTTGGGGGGGGCTAGCACAGATACGCAGTATTTT
CASSPLGALGGASTDTQYF
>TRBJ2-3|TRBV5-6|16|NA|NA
TGTGCCAGCAGCTTGGAGGGGCCAGTCTACACAGATACGCAGTATTTT
CASSLEGPVYTDTQYF
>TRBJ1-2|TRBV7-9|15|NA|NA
TGTGCCAGCAGCTTTGTTTTTCAGGACAGTAGCGGCTACACCTTC
CASSFVFQDSSGYTF
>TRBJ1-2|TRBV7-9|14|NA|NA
TGTGCCAGCAGCTTTACTGGAGACAGTGGCGCCTACACCTTC
CASSFTGDSGAYTF
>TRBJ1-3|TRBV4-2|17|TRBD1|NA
TGTGCCAGCAGCAATCAACAGGGGACCCAGCCTGGAAACACCATATATTTT
CASSNQQGTQPGNTIYF
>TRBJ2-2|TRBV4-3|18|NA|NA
TGCGCCAGCAGCCAATACGCGTTACTAGGAGGGGACACCGGGGAGCTGTTTTTT
CASSQYALLGGDTGELFF
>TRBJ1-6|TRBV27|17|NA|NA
TGTGCCAGCAGTCCTCAGGGGAGGGGCACCTATAATTCACCCCTCCACTTT
CASSPQGRGTYNSPLHF
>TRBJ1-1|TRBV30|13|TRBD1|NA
TGTGCCTGGATGGGACAGTTGAACACTGAAGCTTTCTTT
CAWMGQLNTEAFF
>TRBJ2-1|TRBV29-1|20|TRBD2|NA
TGCAGCGTTGAGGGTTTCGGTCGACTAGCGGGCGACCCCTCCTACAATGAGCAGTTCTTC
CSVEGFGRLAGDPSYNEQFF
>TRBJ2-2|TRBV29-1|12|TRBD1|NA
TGCGGACAGGGGGCGCACACCGGGGAGCTGTTTTTT
CGQGAHTGELFF
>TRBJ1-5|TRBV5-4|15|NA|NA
TGTGCCAGCAGCTTTGATGTGGCAGGCCGACAGCCCCAGCATTTT
CASSFDVAGRQPQHF
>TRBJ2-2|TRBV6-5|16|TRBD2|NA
TGTGCCAGCAGTTACTTGAGCGGGGGTCGGGCCGGGGAGCTGTTTTTT
CASSYLSGGRAGELFF
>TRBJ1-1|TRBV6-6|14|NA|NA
TGTGCCAGCAGTTCGAACAGGAGGAACACTGAAGCTTTCTTT
CASSSNRRNTEAFF
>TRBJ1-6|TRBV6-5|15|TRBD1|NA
TGTGCCAGCAGTTATTCCGGGACAGGGGCCTCACCCCTCCACTTT
CASSYSGTGASPLHF
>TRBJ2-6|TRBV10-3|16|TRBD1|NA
TGTGCCATCAGACCCGGGACAGGGGCTGGGGCCAACGTCCTGACTTTC
CAIRPGTGAGANVLTF
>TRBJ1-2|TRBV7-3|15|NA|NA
TGTGCCAGCAGCCTTTCTGGAGGGACTAACTATGGCTACACCTTC
CASSLSGGTNYGYTF
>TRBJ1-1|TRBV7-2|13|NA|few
TGTGCCAGCAGCTCCTTTATGAACACTGAAGCTTTCTTT
CASSSFMNTEAFF
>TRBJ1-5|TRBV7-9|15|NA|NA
TGTGCCAGCAGCTTAGCGGGGGCTAGCAATCAGCCCCAGCATTTT
CASSLAGASNQPQHF
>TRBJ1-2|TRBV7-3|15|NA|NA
TGTGCCAGCAGCCCCGGGGGTAATCCTAACTATGGCTACACCTTC
CASSPGGNPNYGYTF
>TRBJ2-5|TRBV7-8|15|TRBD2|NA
TGTGCCAGCAGCGCCTCGGGAGGGGTCCAAGAGACCCAGTACTTC
CASSASGGVQETQYF
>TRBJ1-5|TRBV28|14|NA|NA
TGTGCCAGCAGTTTAGTGGGGGCTAATCAGCCCCAGCATTTT
CASSLVGANQPQHF
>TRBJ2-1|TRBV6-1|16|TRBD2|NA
TGTGCCAGCAGTGAATGGGCTAGCGGGAGGAGGAATGAGCAGTTCTTC
CASSEWASGRRNEQFF
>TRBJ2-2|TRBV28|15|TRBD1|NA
TGTGCCAGCAGTTTTTACAGGGGACGAAGCGGGGAGCTGTTTTTT
CASSFYRGRSGELFF
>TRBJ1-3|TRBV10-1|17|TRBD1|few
TGCGCCAGCAGTGAGCCGAACCGGACAGGGGATGGAAACACCATATATTTT
CASSEPNRTGDGNTIYF
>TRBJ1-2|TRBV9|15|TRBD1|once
TGTGCCAGCAGCGTAGCCCGACAGGGGAGGGATGGCTACACCTTC
CASSVARQGRDGYTF
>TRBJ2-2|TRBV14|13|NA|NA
TGTGCCAGCAGCCAACTCCCGACCGGGGAGCTGTTTTTT
CASSQLPTGELFF
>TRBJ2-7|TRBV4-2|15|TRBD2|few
TGTGCCAGCAGCCAAGATCAACGGACTAGTAATGAGCAGTACTTC
CASSQDQRTSNEQYF
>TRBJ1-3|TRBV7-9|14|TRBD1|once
TGTGCCAGCAGCAGACAGGGTTCTGGAAACACCATATATTTT
CASSRQGSGNTIYF
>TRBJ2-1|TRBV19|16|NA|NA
TGTGCCAGTAGTGATACAGGGAAACGGGCGAGGAATGAGCAGTTCTTC
CASSDTGKRARNEQFF
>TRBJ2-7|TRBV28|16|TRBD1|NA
TGTGCCAGCAGACTCGCGGGACAGGGGCTAACCTACGAGCAGTACTTC
CASRLAGQGLTYEQYF
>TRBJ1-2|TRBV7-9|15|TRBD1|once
TGTGCCAGCAGCCCCGACAGGGGAAAGGACTATGGCTACACCTTC
CASSPDRGKDYGYTF
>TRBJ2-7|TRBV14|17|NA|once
TGTGCCAGCAGCCAAGATAGGAGGACGGCCCGCTCCTACGAGCAGTACTTC
CASSQDRRTARSYEQYF
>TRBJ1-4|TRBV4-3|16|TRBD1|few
TGCGCCAGCAGCCAATTATGGGACAGGGGGAATGAAAAACTGTTTTTT
CASSQLWDRGNEKLFF
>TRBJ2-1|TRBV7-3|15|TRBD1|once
TGTGCCAGCAGCTCGACAGACAGGGATAACGATGAGCAGTTCTTC
CASSSTDRDNDEQFF
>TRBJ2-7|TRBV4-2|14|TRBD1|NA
TGTGCCAGCAGCCAAGTGGGGACAGCCTACGAGCAGTACTTC
CASSQVGTAYEQYF
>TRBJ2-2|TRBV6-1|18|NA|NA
TGTGCCAGCAGTGAAGCCGGCGGAGGGGCCGCGAACACCGGGGAGCTGTTTTTT
CASSEAGGGAANTGELFF
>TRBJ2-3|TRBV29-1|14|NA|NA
TGCAGCGTCTGTACGGCAATCCGGAGGGATACGCAGTATTTT
CSVCTAIRRDTQYF
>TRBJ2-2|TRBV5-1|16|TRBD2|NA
TGCGCCAGCAGCCCCGGTGCTAGCGGGATAACCGGGGAGCTGTTTTTT
CASSPGASGITGELFF
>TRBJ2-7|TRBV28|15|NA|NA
TGTGCCAGCCGCCCGGCCACAGAGAACCCCTACGAGCAGTACTTC
CASRPATENPYEQYF
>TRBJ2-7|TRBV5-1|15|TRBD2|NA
TGCGCCAGCAGCTTGGCCGGGACTAGCGGTTACGAGCAGTACTTC
CASSLAGTSGYEQYF
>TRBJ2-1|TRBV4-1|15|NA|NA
TGCGCCAGCAGCCAACGGGAGAGGGGTTACAATGAGCAGTTCTTC
CASSQRERGYNEQFF
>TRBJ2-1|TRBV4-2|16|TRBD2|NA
TGTGCCAGCAGCCCCCCGGGACTAGCAGCCCGAAATGAGCAGTTCTTC
CASSPPGLAARNEQFF
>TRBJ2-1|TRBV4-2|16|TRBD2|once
TGTGCCAGCAGCCAAATACTAGCGGGAGGGGGGAATGAGCAGTTCTTC
CASSQILAGGGNEQFF
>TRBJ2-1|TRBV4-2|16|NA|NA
TGTGCCAGCAGCCAAAACTCGGTTCGATTAAACAATGAGCAGTTCTTC
CASSQNSVRLNNEQFF
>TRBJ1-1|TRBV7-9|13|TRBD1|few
TGTGCCAGCAGCTCTCAGGGGGGATCAGAAGCTTTCTTT
CASSSQGGSEAFF
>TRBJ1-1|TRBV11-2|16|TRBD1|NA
TGTGCCAGCAGCCCCCCGGGACAGGGGGTGAACACTGAAGCTTTCTTT
CASSPPGQGVNTEAFF
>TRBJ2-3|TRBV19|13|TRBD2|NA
TGTGCCAGTAGTAAACTAGCGGGGGATACGCAGTATTTT
CASSKLAGDTQYF
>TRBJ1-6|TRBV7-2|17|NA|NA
TGTGCCGGCAGCTTGGGGCGGCCTGACAGCCCGGGTTCACCCCTCCACTTT
CAGSLGRPDSPGSPLHF
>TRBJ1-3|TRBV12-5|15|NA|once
TGTGCTAGTGGCGATATTTGGGGGAGGGAGGACACCATATATTTT
CASGDIWGREDTIYF
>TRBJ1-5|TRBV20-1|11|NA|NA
TGCAGGGGGGCCTCAAATCAGCCCCAGCATTTT
CRGASNQPQHF
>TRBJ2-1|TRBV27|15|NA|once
TGTGCCAGCAGTTTGACGGGAGTAACATACAATGAGCAGTTCTTC
CASSLTGVTYNEQFF
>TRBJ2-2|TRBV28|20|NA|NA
TGTGCCAGCAGTTCTAGTTACCCTTCTGACCGACTAGGGAGCACCGGGGAGCTGTTTTTT
CASSSSYPSDRLGSTGELFF
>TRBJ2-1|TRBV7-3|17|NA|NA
TGTGCCAGCAGCTTACCCTCCACAGGGAGTCCCTACAATGAGCAGTTCTTC
CASSLPSTGSPYNEQFF
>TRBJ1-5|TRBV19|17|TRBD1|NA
TGTGCCAGTAGTATAGTACCGGGGGGACAGGGGGTTCTGGGCACGCATTTT
CASSIVPGGQGVLGTHF
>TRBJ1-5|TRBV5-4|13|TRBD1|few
TGTGCCAGCAGCCCGGACAGGGATCAGCCCCAGCATTTT
CASSPDRDQPQHF
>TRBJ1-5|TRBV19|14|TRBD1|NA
TGTGCCAGTAGCGGACAGGGATTGAATCAGCCCCAGCATTTT
CASSGQGLNQPQHF
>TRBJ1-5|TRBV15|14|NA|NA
TGTGCCACCCGCGCAAGTTATAGCAATCAGCCCCAGCATTTT
CATRASYSNQPQHF